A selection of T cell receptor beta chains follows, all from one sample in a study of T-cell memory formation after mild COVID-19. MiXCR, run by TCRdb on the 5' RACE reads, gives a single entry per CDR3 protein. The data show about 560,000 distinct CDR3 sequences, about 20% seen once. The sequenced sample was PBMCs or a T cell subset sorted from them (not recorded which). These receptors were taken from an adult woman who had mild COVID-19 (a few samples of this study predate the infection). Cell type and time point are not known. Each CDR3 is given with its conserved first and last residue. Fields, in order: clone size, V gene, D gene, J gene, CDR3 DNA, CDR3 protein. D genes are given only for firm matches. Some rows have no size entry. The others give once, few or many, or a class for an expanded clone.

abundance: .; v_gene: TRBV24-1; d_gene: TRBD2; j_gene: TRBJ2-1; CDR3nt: TGTGCCACCAGTGATTTGAGAGCGGGAGTGGATAATGAGCAGTTCTTC; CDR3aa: CATSDLRAGVDNEQFF
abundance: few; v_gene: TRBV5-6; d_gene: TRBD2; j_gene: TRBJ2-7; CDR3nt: TGTGCCAGCAGCAGAACTAGCGGGAACGCCTACGAGCAGTACTTC; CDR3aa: CASSRTSGNAYEQYF
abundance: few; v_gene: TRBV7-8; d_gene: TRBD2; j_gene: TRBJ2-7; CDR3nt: TGTGCCAGCAGCGCATCGGGACTAGCGTTACACGAGCAGTACTTC; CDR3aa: CASSASGLALHEQYF
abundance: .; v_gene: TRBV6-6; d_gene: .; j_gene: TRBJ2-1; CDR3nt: TGTGCCAGCAGCCACCCGGGGGAGCAGTTCTTC; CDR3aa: CASSHPGEQFF
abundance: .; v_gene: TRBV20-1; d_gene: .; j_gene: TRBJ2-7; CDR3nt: TGCAGTGCTAGGGGGCCGCAGTTGGGGCCGTTAGCCTACGAGCAGTACTTC; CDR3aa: CSARGPQLGPLAYEQYF
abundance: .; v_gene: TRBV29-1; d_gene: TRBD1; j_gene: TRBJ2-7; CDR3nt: TGCAGCGTCGCCAGGACAGGGGGGTCCTACGAGCAGTACTTC; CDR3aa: CSVARTGGSYEQYF
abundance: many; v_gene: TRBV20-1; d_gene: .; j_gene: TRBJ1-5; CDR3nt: TGCAGTGCTAGAGCCGAGTCCGACAGCACCGTCAATCAGCCCCAGCATTTT; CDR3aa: CSARAESDSTVNQPQHF
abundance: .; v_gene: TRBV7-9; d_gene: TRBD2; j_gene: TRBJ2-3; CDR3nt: TGTGCCAGCAGCCCCCTAGAGCGGGAGCGAGGCACAGATACGCAGTATTTT; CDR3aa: CASSPLERERGTDTQYF
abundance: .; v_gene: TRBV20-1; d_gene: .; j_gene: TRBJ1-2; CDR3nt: TGCAGTGCTCTTTCCGACAGGCTAAAGGGCTATGGCTACACCTTC; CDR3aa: CSALSDRLKGYGYTF
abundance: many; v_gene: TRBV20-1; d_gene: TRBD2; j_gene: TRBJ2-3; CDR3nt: TGCAGTGCCAACGCGGGGGGTCGCACAGATACGCAGTATTTT; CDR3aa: CSANAGGRTDTQYF
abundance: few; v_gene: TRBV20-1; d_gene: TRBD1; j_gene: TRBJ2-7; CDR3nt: TGCAGTGCTAGAGACCGGGACAGGGACACCTACGAGCAGTACTTC; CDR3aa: CSARDRDRDTYEQYF
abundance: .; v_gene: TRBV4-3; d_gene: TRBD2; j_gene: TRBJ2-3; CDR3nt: TGCGCCAGCAACTCCGGGACTAGCGGTCTCGATACGCAGTATTTT; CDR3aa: CASNSGTSGLDTQYF
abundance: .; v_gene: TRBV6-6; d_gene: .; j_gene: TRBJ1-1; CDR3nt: TGTGCCAGCAGTACTACCGGGACTCAAACTGAAGCTTTCTTT; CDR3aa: CASSTTGTQTEAFF
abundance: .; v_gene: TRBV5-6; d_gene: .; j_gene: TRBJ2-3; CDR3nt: TGTGCCAGCAGCTTGGGGCAGTTCACAGATACGCAGTATTTT; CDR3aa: CASSLGQFTDTQYF
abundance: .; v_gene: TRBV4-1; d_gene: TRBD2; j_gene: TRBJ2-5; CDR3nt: TGCGCCAGCAGCCTAACTAGCGGGGGGCCGGAGACCCAGTACTTC; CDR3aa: CASSLTSGGPETQYF
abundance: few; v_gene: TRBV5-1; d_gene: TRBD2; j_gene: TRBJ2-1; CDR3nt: TGCGCCAGCAGCGGGGCTAGCGGGGGCCATTACAATGAGCAGTTCTTC; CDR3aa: CASSGASGGHYNEQFF
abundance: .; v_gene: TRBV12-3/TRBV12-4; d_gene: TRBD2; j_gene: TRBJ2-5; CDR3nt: TGTGCCAGCAGTGGAGCCATACGGGGGGGCCTGGAGACCCAGTACTTC; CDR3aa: CASSGAIRGGLETQYF
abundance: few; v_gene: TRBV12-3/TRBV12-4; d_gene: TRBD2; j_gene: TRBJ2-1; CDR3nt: TGTGCCAGCAGTCGATTCCTAGCGGGAGGCTACAATGAGCAGTTCTTC; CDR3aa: CASSRFLAGGYNEQFF
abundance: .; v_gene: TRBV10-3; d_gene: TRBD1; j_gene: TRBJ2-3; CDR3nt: TGTTCATCGGAAGGACAGGGGGCCAGGGGAGATACGCAGTATTTT; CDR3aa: CSSEGQGARGDTQYF
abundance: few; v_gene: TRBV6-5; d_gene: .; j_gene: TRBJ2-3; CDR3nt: TGTGCCAGCAGTTATTTAGGGAGCGGTACAGATACGCAGTATTTT; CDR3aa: CASSYLGSGTDTQYF
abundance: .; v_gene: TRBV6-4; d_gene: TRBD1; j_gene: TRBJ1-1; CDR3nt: TGTGCCAGCCCCAGGTGGAGGACAGGGGGCAGCCTGAACACTGAAGCTTTCTTT; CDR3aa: CASPRWRTGGSLNTEAFF
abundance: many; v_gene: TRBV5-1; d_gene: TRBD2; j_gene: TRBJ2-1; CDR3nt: TGCGCCAGCCGCACCGGGACTAACGCTTACAATGAGCAGTTCTTC; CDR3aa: CASRTGTNAYNEQFF
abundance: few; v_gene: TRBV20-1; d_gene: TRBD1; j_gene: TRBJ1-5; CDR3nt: TGCAGTGCTCGACCGGGACAGGGAACGAGCAATCAGCCCCAGCATTTT; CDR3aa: CSARPGQGTSNQPQHF
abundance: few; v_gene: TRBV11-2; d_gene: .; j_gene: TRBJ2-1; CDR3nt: TGTGCCAGCAGCTTAGACATGAGCTCCTACAATGAGCAGTTCTTC; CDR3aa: CASSLDMSSYNEQFF
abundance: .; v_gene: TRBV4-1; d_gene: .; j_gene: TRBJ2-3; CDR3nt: TGCGCCAGCAGCCAAGTGGCGGAGAGCACAGATACGCAGTATTTT; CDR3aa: CASSQVAESTDTQYF
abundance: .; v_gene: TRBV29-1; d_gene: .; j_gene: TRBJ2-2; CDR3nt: TGCAGCGTTGAGTGGGAGGCTCCGACCGGGGAGCTGTTTTTT; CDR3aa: CSVEWEAPTGELFF
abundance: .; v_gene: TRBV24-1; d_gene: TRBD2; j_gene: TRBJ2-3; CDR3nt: TGTGCCACCAGTGACCGGGGACTAGCGCGAGTGACAGATACGCAGTATTTT; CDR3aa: CATSDRGLARVTDTQYF
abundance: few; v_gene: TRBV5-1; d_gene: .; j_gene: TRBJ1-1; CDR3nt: TGCGCCAGCAGCCCGGACCCGGCCTACACTGAAGCTTTCTTT; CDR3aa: CASSPDPAYTEAFF
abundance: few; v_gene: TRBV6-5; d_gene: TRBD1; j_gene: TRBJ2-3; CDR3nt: TGTGCCAGCAGGCCTCGTCCGGGACAGGAAGACACAGATACGCAGTATTTT; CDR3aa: CASRPRPGQEDTDTQYF
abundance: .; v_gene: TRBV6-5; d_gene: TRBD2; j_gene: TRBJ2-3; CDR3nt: TGTGCCAGCAGTTACTCGGCAGCGGGACCCACAGATACGCAGTATTTT; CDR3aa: CASSYSAAGPTDTQYF
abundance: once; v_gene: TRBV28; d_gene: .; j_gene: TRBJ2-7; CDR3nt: TGTGCCAGCAGTTTATTTTCCCCCGGGCGATACGAGCAGTACTTC; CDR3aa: CASSLFSPGRYEQYF
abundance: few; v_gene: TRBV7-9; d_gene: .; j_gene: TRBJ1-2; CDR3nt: TGTGCCAGCAGCTTAGAGTTCCTGGGCGGCTACACCTTC; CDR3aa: CASSLEFLGGYTF
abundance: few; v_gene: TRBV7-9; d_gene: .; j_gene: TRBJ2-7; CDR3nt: TGTGCCAGCAGCTTTGACCTCGAGCAGTACTTC; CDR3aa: CASSFDLEQYF
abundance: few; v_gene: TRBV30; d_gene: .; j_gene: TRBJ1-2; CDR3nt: TGTGCCACAGGAGCAGTAACTAACTATGGCTACACCTTC; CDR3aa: CATGAVTNYGYTF
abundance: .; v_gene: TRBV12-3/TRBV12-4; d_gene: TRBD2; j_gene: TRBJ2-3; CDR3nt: TGTGCCAGCAGGGCTAGCGGGGGGACAGATACGCAGTATTTT; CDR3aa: CASRASGGTDTQYF
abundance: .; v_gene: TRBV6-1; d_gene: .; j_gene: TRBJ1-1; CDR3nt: TGTGCCAGCAGTGAAGCGGTTCGTGGGACTGAAGCTTTCTTT; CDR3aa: CASSEAVRGTEAFF
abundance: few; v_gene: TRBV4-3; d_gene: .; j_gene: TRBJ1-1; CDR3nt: TGCGCCAGCAGCCAAGGCGAGAAGGACTACTCTCACAGGGTGGGCACTGAAGCTTTCTTT; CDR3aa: CASSQGEKDYSHRVGTEAFF
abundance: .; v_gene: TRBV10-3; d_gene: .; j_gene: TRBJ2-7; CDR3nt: TGTGCCATCAGTGCCGGGGCGGCCTACGAGCAGTACTTC; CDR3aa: CAISAGAAYEQYF
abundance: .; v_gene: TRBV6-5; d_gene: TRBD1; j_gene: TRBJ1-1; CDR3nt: TGTGCCAGCAGCCAGTTTCAGGGGGGCCCTGAAGCTTTCTTT; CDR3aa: CASSQFQGGPEAFF
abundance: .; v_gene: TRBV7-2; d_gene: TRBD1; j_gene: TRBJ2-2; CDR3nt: TGTGCCAGCCTCTGGGACAGGAACACCGGGGAGCTGTTTTTT; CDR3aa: CASLWDRNTGELFF
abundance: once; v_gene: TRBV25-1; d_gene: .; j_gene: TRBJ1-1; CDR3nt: TGTGCCAGCAGTGACAGGGTTGTCACTGAAGCTTTCTTT; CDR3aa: CASSDRVVTEAFF
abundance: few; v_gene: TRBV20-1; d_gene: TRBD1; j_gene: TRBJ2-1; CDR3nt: TGCAGTGCTCTGGACAGGGGGCGCGGCAATGAGCAGTTCTTC; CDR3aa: CSALDRGRGNEQFF
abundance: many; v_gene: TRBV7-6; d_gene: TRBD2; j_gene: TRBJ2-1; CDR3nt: TGTGCCAGCGCCGAGGGAGGGTACAATGAGCAGTTCTTC; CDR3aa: CASAEGGYNEQFF
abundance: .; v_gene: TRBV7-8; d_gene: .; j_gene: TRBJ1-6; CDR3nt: TGTGCCAGCAGCTTAAGCACGACGCCCGGACCCCTCCACTTT; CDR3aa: CASSLSTTPGPLHF
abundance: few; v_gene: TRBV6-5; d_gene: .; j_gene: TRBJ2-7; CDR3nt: TGTGCCAGCAGAACGGGATTCTTTGCCTACGAGCAGTACTTC; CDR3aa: CASRTGFFAYEQYF
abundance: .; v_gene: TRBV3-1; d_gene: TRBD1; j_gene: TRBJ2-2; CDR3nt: TGTGCCAGCAGCCAAACGGGACAGGGTGGCGGGGAGCTGTTTTTT; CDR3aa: CASSQTGQGGGELFF
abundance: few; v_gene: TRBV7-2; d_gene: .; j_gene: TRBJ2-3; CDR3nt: TGTGCCAGCAGCTCTCGGTCCCTCCGGAAAGATACGCAGTATTTT; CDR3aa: CASSSRSLRKDTQYF